Listed below are T cell receptor beta chains from one sample, sequenced in a study of post-analysis software for immune sequencing data. TCRdb used MiXCR to reprocess the PCR reads, holding one entry per CDR3 protein. The sample shows roughly 400,000 distinct CDR3 sequences, 39% of them seen only once. The sequencing sample was made of blood. These receptors all come from a girl aged 2-10 years with multiple sclerosis. CDR3s include the opening cysteine and the closing phenylalanine or tryptophan.

j_call,v_call,cdr3_aa
TRBJ2-1,TRBV5-5,CASSFQTSNNEQFF
TRBJ2-4,TRBV2,CASKRTRGYF
TRBJ2-1,TRBV5-6,CASSFGPGTYNEQFF
TRBJ1-5,TRBV12-3/TRBV12-4,CASSGRAAPGQPQHF
TRBJ2-1,TRBV10-1,CASSLIRDSSYNEQFF
TRBJ1-2,TRBV6-5,CASSYSSGKYGYTF
TRBJ2-1,TRBV7-9,CASSPSGSSSYNEQFF
NA,TRBV12-3/TRBV12-4,CASSFAGQGNIQYF
TRBJ1-2,TRBV10-1,CASSEQVTGVQNYGYTF
TRBJ2-5,TRBV28,CASTRGPQETQYF
TRBJ2-3,TRBV6-2/TRBV6-3,CASSCGLAGDTQYF
TRBJ2-1,TRBV7-2,CASSSYGGVEQFF
TRBJ2-5,TRBV7-6,CASSSSTPGTSGSIVETQYF
TRBJ2-1,TRBV29-1,CSVAQLYTDRGRYNEQFF
TRBJ2-7,TRBV28,CASSLGQSPYEQYF
TRBJ2-3,TRBV29-1,CSVEGVRSTDTQYF
TRBJ2-1,TRBV4-1,CASSQDQETSGINEQFF
TRBJ1-6,TRBV27,CASSRGYSPLHF
TRBJ1-2,TRBV10-3,CAISEPKGSGGAIFGYTF
TRBJ2-7,TRBV28,CASSSGLNEQYF
TRBJ1-2,TRBV27,CASSLSVEGLLNYGYTF
TRBJ2-7,TRBV28,CASTLSGTSGFYEQYF
TRBJ2-1,TRBV12-3/TRBV12-4,CASSWALLAVVGYEQFF
TRBJ2-4,TRBV11-2,CASSRQWGAKNIQYF
TRBJ2-5,TRBV10-1,CASVDREGNGLRRSPKQYF
TRBJ1-2,TRBV15,CATSRAGQGAFGYTF
TRBJ2-3,TRBV18,CASSPRAGGSTDTQYF
TRBJ2-1,TRBV20-1,CSPRQGADEQFF
TRBJ2-1,TRBV6-1,CASSVYRGVEEQFF
TRBJ1-2,TRBV29-1,CSYQTGNNYGYTF
TRBJ1-2,TRBV2,CASQLTGDGIKGCTF
TRBJ2-3,TRBV9,CASSVAQGADTQYF
TRBJ2-7,TRBV21-1,CASSKVARAVCEQYF
TRBJ2-5,TRBV29-1,CSVDSGEEETQYF
TRBJ1-1,TRBV6-2/TRBV6-3,CASRKTEKAFF
TRBJ1-2,TRBV6-5,CASSLDRGRSYTF
TRBJ2-6,TRBV20-1,CSARAAGLALSGANVLTF
TRBJ1-5,TRBV28,CASSPGTDTNQPQHF
TRBJ2-1,TRBV6-5,CASSGDRANEQFF
TRBJ1-2,TRBV4-1,CASSQDRNYGYTF
TRBJ2-1,TRBV24-1,CATAGLISNEQFF
TRBJ2-7,TRBV29-1,CSVEVQDPFYEQYF
TRBJ1-1,TRBV29-1,CSVSHVNTEAFF
TRBJ1-1,TRBV12-3/TRBV12-4,CASSYRDRGKPPEAFF
TRBJ2-5,TRBV6-1,CASSVLSGGQTQYF
TRBJ2-2,TRBV7-9,CASSPTGPNTGELFF